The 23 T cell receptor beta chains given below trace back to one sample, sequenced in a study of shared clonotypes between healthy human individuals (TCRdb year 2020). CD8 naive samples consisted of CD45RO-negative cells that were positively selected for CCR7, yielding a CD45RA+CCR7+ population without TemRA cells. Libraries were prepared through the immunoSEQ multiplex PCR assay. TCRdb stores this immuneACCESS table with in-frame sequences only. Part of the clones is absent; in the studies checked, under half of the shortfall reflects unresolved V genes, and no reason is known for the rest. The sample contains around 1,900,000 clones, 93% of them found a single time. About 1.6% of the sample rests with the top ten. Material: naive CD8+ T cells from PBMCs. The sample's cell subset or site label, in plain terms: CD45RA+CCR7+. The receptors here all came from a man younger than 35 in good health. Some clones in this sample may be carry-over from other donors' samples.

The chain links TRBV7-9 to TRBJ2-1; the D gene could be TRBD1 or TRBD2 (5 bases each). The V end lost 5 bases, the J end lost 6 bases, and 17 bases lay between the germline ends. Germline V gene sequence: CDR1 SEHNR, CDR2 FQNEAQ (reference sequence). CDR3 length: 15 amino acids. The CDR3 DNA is TGTGCCAGCAGCACTACCGGGACCAATAGCAATGAGCAGTTCTTC. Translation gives CASSTTGTNSNEQFF.

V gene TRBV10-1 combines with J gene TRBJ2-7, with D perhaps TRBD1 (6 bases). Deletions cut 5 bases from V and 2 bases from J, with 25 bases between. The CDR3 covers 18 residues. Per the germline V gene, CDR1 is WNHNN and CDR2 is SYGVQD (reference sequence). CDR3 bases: TGCGCCAGCAGTTACTTATCCGGGACACAACAAAGAACCTACGAGCAGTACTTC. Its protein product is CASSYLSGTQQRTYEQYF.

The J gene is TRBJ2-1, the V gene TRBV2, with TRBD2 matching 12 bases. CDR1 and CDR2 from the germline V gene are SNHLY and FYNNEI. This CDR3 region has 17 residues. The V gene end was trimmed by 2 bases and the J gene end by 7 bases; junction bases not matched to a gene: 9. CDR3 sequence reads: CASSEWLAGGPENEQFF. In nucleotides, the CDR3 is TGTGCCAGCAGTGAATGGCTAGCGGGAGGGCCGGAGAATGAGCAGTTCTTC.

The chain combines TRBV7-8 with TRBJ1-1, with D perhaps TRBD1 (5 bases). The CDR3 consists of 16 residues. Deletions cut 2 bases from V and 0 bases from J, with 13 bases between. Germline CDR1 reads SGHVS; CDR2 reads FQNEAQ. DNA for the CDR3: TGTGCCAGCAGCTTAACCTACGGGGGGTTGAACACTGAAGCTTTCTTT. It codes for CASSLTYGGLNTEAFF.

The CDR3, as DNA: TGTGCCAGCAGCCCAGGGACTAGCTATCAAGAGACCCAGTACTTC. Amino acid sequence: CASSPGTSYQETQYF. The gene calls are TRBV11-2 and TRBJ2-5, with TRBD2 matching 9 bases. Trimming at V came to 5 bases and at J to 2 bases, leaving 6 bases not matched to a gene. Germline V gives CDR1 SGHAT, CDR2 FQNNGV. This CDR3 is 15 amino acids long.

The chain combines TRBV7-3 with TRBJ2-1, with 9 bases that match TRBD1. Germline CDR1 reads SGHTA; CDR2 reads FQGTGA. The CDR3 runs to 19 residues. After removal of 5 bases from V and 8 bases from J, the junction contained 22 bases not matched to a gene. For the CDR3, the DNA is TGTGCCAGCAGCCTGGTCGGCCCCCCCGGGACAGGGAACGGCGATGAGCAGTTCTTC. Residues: CASSLVGPPGTGNGDEQFF.

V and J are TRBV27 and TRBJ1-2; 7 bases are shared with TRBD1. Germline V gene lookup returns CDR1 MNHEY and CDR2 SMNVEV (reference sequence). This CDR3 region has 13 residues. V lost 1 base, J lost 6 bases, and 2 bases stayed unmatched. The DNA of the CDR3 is TGTGCCAGCAGTTTATATACAGGGGATGGCTACACCTTC. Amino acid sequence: CASSLYTGDGYTF.

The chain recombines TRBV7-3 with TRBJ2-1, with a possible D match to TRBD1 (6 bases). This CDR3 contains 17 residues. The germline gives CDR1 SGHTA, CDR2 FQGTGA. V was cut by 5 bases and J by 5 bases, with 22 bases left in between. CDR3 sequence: CASSRRGGALWDNEQFF. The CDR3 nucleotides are TGTGCCAGCAGCCGCCGAGGGGGAGCATTATGGGACAATGAGCAGTTCTTC. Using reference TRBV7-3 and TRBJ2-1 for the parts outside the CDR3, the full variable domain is GAGVSQTPSNKVTEKGKYVELRCDPISGHTALYWYRQSLGQGPEFLIYFQGTGAADDSGLPNDRFFAVRPEGSVSTLKIQRTERGDSAVYLCASSRRGGALWDNEQFFGPGTRLTVL.

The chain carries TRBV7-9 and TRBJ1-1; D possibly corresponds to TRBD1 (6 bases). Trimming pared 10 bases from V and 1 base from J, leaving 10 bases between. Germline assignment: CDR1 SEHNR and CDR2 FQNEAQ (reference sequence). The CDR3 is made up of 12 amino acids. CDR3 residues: CATRGANTEAFF. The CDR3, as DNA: TGTGCCACGAGGGGGGCGAACACTGAAGCTTTCTTT.

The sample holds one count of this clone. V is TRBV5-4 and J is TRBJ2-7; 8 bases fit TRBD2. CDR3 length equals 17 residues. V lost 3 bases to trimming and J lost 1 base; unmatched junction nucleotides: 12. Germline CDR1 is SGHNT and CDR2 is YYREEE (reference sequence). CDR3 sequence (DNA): TGTGCCAGCAGCTCCGAACCTAGGCGGGAGGCGTCCTACGAGCAGTACTTC. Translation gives CASSSEPRREASYEQYF.

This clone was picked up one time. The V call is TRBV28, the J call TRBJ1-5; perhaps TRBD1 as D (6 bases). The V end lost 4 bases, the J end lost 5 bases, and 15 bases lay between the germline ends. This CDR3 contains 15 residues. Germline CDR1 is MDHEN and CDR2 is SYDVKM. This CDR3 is CASSSGQGKHQPQHF. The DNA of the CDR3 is TGTGCCAGCAGTTCAGGGCAGGGGAAGCATCAGCCCCAGCATTTT.

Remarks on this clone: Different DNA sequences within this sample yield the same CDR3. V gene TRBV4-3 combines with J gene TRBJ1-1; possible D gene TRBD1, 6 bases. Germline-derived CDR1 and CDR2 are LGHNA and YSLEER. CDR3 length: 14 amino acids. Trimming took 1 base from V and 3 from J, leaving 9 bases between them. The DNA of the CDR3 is TGCGCCAGCAGCCAAGTTGAGGGGGACACTGAAGCTTTCTTT. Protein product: CASSQVEGDTEAFF.

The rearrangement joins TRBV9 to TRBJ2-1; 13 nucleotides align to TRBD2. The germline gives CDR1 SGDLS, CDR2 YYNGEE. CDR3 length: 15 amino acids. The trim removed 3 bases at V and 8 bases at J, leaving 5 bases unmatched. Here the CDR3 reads CASSGTSGSRDEQFF. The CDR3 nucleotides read TGTGCCAGCAGCGGGACTAGCGGGAGTAGAGATGAGCAGTTCTTC.

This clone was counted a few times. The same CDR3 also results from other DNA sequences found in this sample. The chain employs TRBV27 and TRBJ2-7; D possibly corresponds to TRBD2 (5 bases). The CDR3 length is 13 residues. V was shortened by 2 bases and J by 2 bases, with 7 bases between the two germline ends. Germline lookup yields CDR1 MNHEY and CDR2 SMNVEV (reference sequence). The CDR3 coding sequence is TGTGCCAGCAGTTTAGGGAGAACCTACGAGCAGTACTTC. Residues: CASSLGRTYEQYF.

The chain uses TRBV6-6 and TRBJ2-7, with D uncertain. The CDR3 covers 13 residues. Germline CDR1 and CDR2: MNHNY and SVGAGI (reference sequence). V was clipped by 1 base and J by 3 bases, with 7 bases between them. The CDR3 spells CASSYYGDYEQYF. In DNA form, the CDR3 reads TGTGCCAGCAGTTACTACGGAGACTACGAGCAGTACTTC.

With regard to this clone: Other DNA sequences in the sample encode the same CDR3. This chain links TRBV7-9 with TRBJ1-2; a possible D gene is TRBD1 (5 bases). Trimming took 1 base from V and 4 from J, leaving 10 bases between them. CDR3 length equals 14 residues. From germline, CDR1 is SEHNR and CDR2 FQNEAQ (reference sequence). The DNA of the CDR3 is TGTGCCAGCAGCTTAGGCCAGGGTATCTATGGCTACACCTTC. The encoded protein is CASSLGQGIYGYTF. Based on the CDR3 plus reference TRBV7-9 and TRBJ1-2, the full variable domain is DTGVSQNPRHKITKRGQNVTFRCDPISEHNRLYWYRQTLGQGPEFLTYFQNEAQLEKSRLLSDRFSAERPKGSFSTLEIQRTEQGDSAMYLCASSLGQGIYGYTFGSGTRLTVV.

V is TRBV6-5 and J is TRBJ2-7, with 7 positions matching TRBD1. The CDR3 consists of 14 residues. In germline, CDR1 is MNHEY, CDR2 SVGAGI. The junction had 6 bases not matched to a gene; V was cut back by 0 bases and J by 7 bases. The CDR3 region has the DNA TGTGCCAGCAGTTACTCGAGGACAGGAAAAGAGCAGTACTTC. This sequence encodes CASSYSRTGKEQYF.

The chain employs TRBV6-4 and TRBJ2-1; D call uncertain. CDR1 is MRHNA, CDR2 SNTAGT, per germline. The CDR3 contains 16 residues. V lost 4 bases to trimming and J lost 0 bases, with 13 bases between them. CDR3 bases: TGTGCCAGCAGTGTCCAGTGGGCAGTCTCCTACAATGAGCAGTTCTTC. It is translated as CASSVQWAVSYNEQFF.

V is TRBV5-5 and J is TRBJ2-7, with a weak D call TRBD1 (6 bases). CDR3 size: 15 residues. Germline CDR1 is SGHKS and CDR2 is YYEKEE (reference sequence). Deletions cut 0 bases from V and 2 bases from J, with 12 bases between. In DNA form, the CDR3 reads TGTGCCAGCAGCTTGGCCCCAGGGGCGGCCTACGAGCAGTACTTC. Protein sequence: CASSLAPGAAYEQYF.

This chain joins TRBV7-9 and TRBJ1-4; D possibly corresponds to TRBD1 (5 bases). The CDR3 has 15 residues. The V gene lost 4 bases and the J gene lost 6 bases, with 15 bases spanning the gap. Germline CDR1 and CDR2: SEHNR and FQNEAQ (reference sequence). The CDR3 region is CASSSADSLHEKLFF. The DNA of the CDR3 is TGTGCCAGCAGCTCCGCTGACAGCCTACATGAAAAACTGTTTTTT.

CDR3 in DNA: TGTGCCAGCAGTCCCCGGGTGGTGGGCACAGATACGCAGTATTTT. Amino acids: CASSPRVVGTDTQYF. This chain links TRBV27 with TRBJ2-3; D is unresolved. Germline V gene sequence: CDR1 MNHEY, CDR2 SMNVEV (reference sequence). The CDR3 is 15 amino acids. Trimming shortened V by 5 bases and J by 1 base, and 13 bases separated the two germline ends.

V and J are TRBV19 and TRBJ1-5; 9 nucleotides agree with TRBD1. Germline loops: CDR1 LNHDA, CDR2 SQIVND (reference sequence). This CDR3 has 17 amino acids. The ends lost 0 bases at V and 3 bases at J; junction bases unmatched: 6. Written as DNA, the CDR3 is TGTGCCAGTAGTATAGAACCGGACAGGGGCTACAATCAGCCCCAGCATTTT. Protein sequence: CASSIEPDRGYNQPQHF. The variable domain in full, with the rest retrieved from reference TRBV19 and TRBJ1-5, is DGGITQSPKYLFRKEGQNVTLSCEQNLNHDAMYWYRQDPGQGLRLIYYSQIVNDFQKGDIAEGYSVSREKKESFPLTVTSAQKNPTAFYLCASSIEPDRGYNQPQHFGDGTRLSIL.

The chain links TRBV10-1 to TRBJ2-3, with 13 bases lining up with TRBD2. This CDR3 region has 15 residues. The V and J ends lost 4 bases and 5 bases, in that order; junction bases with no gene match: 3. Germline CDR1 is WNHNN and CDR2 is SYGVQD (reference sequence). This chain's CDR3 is CASSVGTSGKDTQYF. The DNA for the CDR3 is TGCGCCAGCAGTGTCGGGACTAGCGGGAAAGATACGCAGTATTTT.